This T cell receptor beta chain was retrieved from a study of PD-L1 blockade in urothelial cancer. CDR1 LGHNA and CDR2 YNFKEQ come from the germline V gene. Germline trimming cut 0 bases from V and 4 bases from J; bases unmatched to any gene: 10. The CDR3 extends over 17 amino acids. The templates were synthetic TCR analogs, and they were spiked into each PCR. Produced via immunoSEQ multiplex PCR; TCRdb's table is partial and in-frame only. The sample yields 45,000 to 50,000 clones, approximately 89% seen once. The chain combines TRBV4-2 with TRBJ2-3; the match to TRBD2 covers 7 bases. This receptor was taken from an older man with urothelial cancer. This sample comprised PBMCs, obtained around atezolizumab (anti-PD-L1) treatment. This chain's CDR3 is CASSQDLYGGSPDTQYF. For the CDR3, the DNA is TGTGCCAGCAGCCAAGACCTCTACGGCGGGAGCCCAGATACGCAGTATTTT.